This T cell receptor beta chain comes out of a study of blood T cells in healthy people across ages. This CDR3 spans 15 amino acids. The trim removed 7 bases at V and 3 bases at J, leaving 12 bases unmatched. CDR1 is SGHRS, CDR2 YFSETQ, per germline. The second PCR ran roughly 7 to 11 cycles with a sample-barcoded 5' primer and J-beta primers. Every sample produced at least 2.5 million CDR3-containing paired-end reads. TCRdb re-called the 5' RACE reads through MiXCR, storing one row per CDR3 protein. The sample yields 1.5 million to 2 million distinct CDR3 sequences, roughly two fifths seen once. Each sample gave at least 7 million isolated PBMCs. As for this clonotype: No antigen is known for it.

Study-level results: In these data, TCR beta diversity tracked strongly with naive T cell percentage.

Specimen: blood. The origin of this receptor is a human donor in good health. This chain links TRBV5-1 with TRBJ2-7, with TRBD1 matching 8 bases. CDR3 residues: CASRNPGTGIYEQYF. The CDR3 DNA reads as TGCGCCAGCCGTAACCCCGGGACAGGTATCTACGAGCAGTACTTC.